A single sample is the source of the 20 T cell receptor beta chains below, sequenced in a study of T cells in Graves' hyperthyroidism and ophthalmopathy. Regions amplified from RNA transcripts were the TCR beta CDR3 regions. The HTBI primer set was used in a first-round RT-PCR of the TCR CDR3. Each CDR3 protein is one row after TCRdb ran MiXCR on the multiplex PCR reads. The table records some 270,000 distinct CDR3 sequences, roughly 13% of them present only once. Input material: blood. Receptors originate from a woman aged 25-40 years with Graves' hyperthyroidism that later progressed to Graves' ophthalmopathy.

In its sample, this clonotype was seen many times. The J gene is TRBJ1-5, the V gene TRBV6-6; D gene uncertain. CDR3 length: 15 residues. V lost 0 bases to trimming and J lost 2 bases, with 8 bases between them. The germline V gene encodes CDR1 MNHNY and CDR2 SVGAGI (reference sequence). For the CDR3, the DNA is TGTGCCAGCAGTTACTCCTTAGCTGGCAATCAGCCCCAGCATTTT. Residues: CASSYSLAGNQPQHF.

This clonotype came up a few times. CDR3 bases: TGTGCCAGCAGCCCCCCAGGAACTAGCGGGAGGGCCGGAAGCATTCAGTACTTC. Its protein product is CASSPPGTSGRAGSIQYF. The chain uses TRBV28 and TRBJ2-4, with 13 nucleotides matching TRBD2. The length of the CDR3 is 18 residues. With V trimmed by 6 bases and J by 9 bases, 17 bases remained unmatched. The germline CDR1 and CDR2 sequences are MDHEN and SYDVKM.

This clonotype has ten or more counts. The V gene is TRBV30, the J gene TRBJ2-7, with 11 nucleotides matching TRBD2. The CDR3 loop spans 14 amino acids. V lost 5 bases, J lost 4 bases, and 7 bases stayed unmatched. The germline V gene has CDR1 GTSNPN and CDR2 SVGIG (reference sequence). Written as DNA, the CDR3 is TGTGCCTGGGCACCACTAGCGGGAGAGTACGAGCAGTACTTC. Protein sequence: CAWAPLAGEYEQYF.

As concerns this clonotype: Just one base apart from a much larger clone, this may be a read error. The genes are TRBV7-2 and TRBJ2-2; 9 bases are shared with TRBD2. Germline CDR1 reads SGHTA; CDR2 reads FQGNSA. The CDR3 has 15 amino acids. Germline trimming cut 5 bases from V and 7 bases from J; bases unmatched to any gene: 8. CDR3 coding DNA: TGTGCCAGCAGCCCACGGCTAGCGGGACGCGGGGAGCTGTTTTTT. This sequence encodes CASSPRLAGRGELFF.

This clonotype was recorded at least ten times. The gene calls are TRBV28 and TRBJ2-1; 13 bases are a match to TRBD2. This CDR3 spans 18 amino acids. After removal of 6 bases from V and 2 bases from J, the junction contained 10 bases not matched to a gene. In germline, CDR1 is MDHEN, CDR2 SYDVKM. The CDR3 nucleotides read TGTGCCAGCAGCCCCGGGACTAGCGGGACTCCCGCCTACAATGAGCAGTTCTTC. Translation: CASSPGTSGTPAYNEQFF.

This clonotype was picked up many times. This sequence joins TRBV18 and TRBJ1-1; D gene uncertain. V lost 5 bases to trimming and J lost 1 base, with 11 bases between them. Germline loops: CDR1 KGHSH, CDR2 LQKENI. The CDR3 runs to 14 residues. Here the CDR3 reads CASSSGRKNTEAFF. The CDR3 DNA reads TGTGCCAGCTCATCTGGACGGAAGAACACTGAAGCTTTCTTT.

The chain links TRBV5-5 to TRBJ2-1; D perhaps matches TRBD1 (6 bases). Germline V gene sequence: CDR1 SGHKS, CDR2 YYEKEE (reference sequence). Trimming cost V 2 bases and J 0 bases, with 12 bases left between them. The CDR3 totals 16 residues. CDR3 DNA sequence: TGTGCCAGCAGCTTTACTAGGACAGTCTCCTACAATGAGCAGTTCTTC. It specifies CASSFTRTVSYNEQFF.

This sequence joins TRBV10-3 and TRBJ2-5; D unresolved. Trimming removed 6 bases from V and 3 bases from J, with 5 bases in between. This CDR3 comprises 11 residues. Germline V gene lookup returns CDR1 ENHRY and CDR2 SYGVKD. The CDR3 DNA is TGTGCCATCAGGGCTAAAGAGACCCAGTACTTC. Its translation is CAIRAKETQYF.

The chain combines TRBV5-1 with TRBJ1-1, with D possibly being TRBD1 (5 bases). V lost 2 bases and J lost 0, with 11 bases in between. The CDR3 spans 15 residues. Germline V CDR1 and CDR2: SGHRS, YFSETQ. In nucleotides, the CDR3 is TGCGCCAGCAGCTTCTTGGGACGGTTGAACACTGAAGCTTTCTTT. Translating gives CASSFLGRLNTEAFF.

This clonotype appeared many times. The V call is TRBV5-1, the J call TRBJ2-7; 8 bases agree with TRBD2. The CDR3 spans 14 residues. Unmatched junction bases numbered 10, after V lost 7 bases and J lost 4 bases. Germline values: CDR1 SGHRS, CDR2 YFSETQ. CDR3 residues: CASRRGREGYEQYF. The CDR3 DNA sequence: TGCGCCAGCCGTCGCGGCCGGGAGGGGTACGAGCAGTACTTC. Based on the CDR3 plus reference TRBV5-1 and TRBJ2-7, the full variable domain is KAGVTQTPRYLIKTRGQQVTLSCSPISGHRSVSWYQQTPGQGLQFLFEYFSETQRNKGNFPGRFSGRQFSNSRSEMNVSTLELGDSALYLCASRRGREGYEQYFGPGTRLTVT.

This clonotype has at least ten counts. The CDR3 loop is CASSYSGRDYGYTF. CDR3 nucleotides: TGTGCCAGCAGTTACTCCGGTCGGGACTATGGCTACACCTTC. This sequence joins TRBV6-6 and TRBJ1-2, with no clear D. Germline V gives CDR1 MNHNY, CDR2 SVGAGI (reference sequence). This CDR3 spans 14 amino acids. V lost 0 bases and J lost 3, with 8 bases in between.

The rearrangement uses TRBV6-1 and TRBJ2-7; 7 nucleotides line up with TRBD1. The CDR3 length is 16 residues. Germline CDR1 and CDR2: MNHNS and SASEGT. With 10 bases clipped from V and 1 base from J, the junction kept 16 bases outside the gene matches. CDR3 bases: TGTGCCATCCAGAGCCGGGACAGCTTATCTTCCTACGAGCAGTACTTC. Its protein product is CAIQSRDSLSSYEQYF.

This clonotype was observed a few times. The chain is built from TRBV19 and TRBJ2-1; 9 bases are a match to TRBD1. V lost 6 bases, J lost 7 bases, and 10 bases stayed unmatched. The CDR3 contains 15 residues. Germline values: CDR1 LNHDA, CDR2 SQIVND (reference sequence). The CDR3 DNA sequence: TGTGCCAGTAGCAACGGACAGGGGAGAGGGAATGAGCAGTTCTTC. As protein: CASSNGQGRGNEQFF.

This clonotype was found many times. The rearrangement uses TRBV6-1 and TRBJ1-2; TRBD1 might be the D (5 bases). The germline CDR1 and CDR2 sequences are MNHNS and SASEGT. CDR3 length: 14 amino acids. V gave up 10 bases and J gave up 0 bases, with 15 bases separating them. The CDR3 loop reads CATQERTPNYGYTF. In nucleotides, the CDR3 is TGTGCCACCCAGGAAAGGACACCTAACTATGGCTACACCTTC.

The gene calls are TRBV3-1 and TRBJ1-2; D is unresolved. CDR3 length equals 13 residues. V was trimmed by 6 bases and J by 8 bases, leaving 16 bases between them. Germline loops: CDR1 LGHDT, CDR2 YNNKEL (reference sequence). CDR3 loop: CASSEVGVSGYTF. The CDR3, as DNA: TGTGCCAGCAGTGAGGTCGGGGTGAGCGGCTACACCTTC.

In its sample, this clonotype was seen a few times. The V gene is TRBV12-3 or TRBV12-4, the J gene TRBJ2-1; the D gene is possibly TRBD2 (6 bases). Deletions cut 3 bases from V and 3 bases from J, with 12 bases between. The CDR3 runs 15 residues. CDR3 sequence (DNA): TGTGCCAGCAGTTTCGGCGGGAAAGGCTACAATGAGCAGTTCTTC. It translates to CASSFGGKGYNEQFF.

The chain joins TRBV6-1 to TRBJ2-2; the D is unclear. The CDR3 is made up of 14 amino acids. CDR1 and CDR2 from the germline V gene are MNHNS and SASEGT. V dropped 2 bases and J dropped 5 bases, with 9 bases sitting between them. As DNA, the CDR3 is TGTGCCAGCAGTGAACTCAAGGAAACCGGGGAGCTGTTTTTT. Encoded protein: CASSELKETGELFF.

Many counts were recorded for this clonotype. The chain couples TRBV3-1 to TRBJ2-7; D call uncertain. The CDR3 consists of 16 residues. Per germline, CDR1 LGHDT and CDR2 YNNKEL (reference sequence). V lost 0 bases to trimming and J lost 2 bases, with 14 bases between them. This CDR3 is CASSQDQTRNPYEQYF. CDR3 nucleotide sequence: TGTGCCAGCAGCCAAGATCAGACCCGGAACCCCTACGAGCAGTACTTC.

This clonotype appeared many times. The gene calls are TRBV27 and TRBJ2-7; 10 bases are shared with TRBD2. Germline CDR1 MNHEY, CDR2 SMNVEV (reference sequence). CDR3 size: 14 residues. V was pared by 5 bases and J by 0 bases, with 1 base of the junction left unmatched. The CDR3 is CASSTSGASYEQYF. The CDR3 coding sequence is TGTGCCAGCAGTACTAGCGGGGCCTCCTACGAGCAGTACTTC.

The chain has TRBV19 and TRBJ2-2; 9 bases map to TRBD2. Germline V gene sequence: CDR1 LNHDA, CDR2 SQIVND (reference sequence). V shed 3 bases, J shed 6 bases, and the junction held 5 bases outside the gene matches. The CDR3 is 15 residues long. The DNA of the CDR3 is TGTGCCAGTAGTATTCTTAGCGGGAGTGCCGGGGAGCTGTTTTTT. The encoded protein is CASSILSGSAGELFF. Filled out from reference TRBV19 and TRBJ2-2, the complete variable domain reads DGGITQSPKYLFRKEGQNVTLSCEQNLNHDAMYWYRQDPGQGLRLIYYSQIVNDFQKGDIAEGYSVSREKKESFPLTVTSAQKNPTAFYLCASSILSGSAGELFFGEGSRLTVL.